Detailed here is one T cell receptor (beta chain). The data derive from a study of blood T cell repertoires in COVID-19. J was trimmed by 5 bases and V by 1 base; bases with no gene match: 4. Germline CDR1 is SGHTA and CDR2 is FQGNSA. This CDR3 is 16 amino acids long. TCRdb keeps only in-frame clones here, not all; method: immunoSEQ multiplex PCR. The sample records roughly 250,000 clones, more than 70% being singletons. The chain employs TRBV7-2 and TRBJ2-2; 10 bases agree with TRBD1. The specimen was peripheral blood. The receptor was derived from a woman between 35 and 50 years old who had recovered from COVID-19. DNA of the CDR3: TGTGCCAGCAGCTTAGATGGGACAGGGGTGACCGGGGAGCTGTTTTTT. Residues: CASSLDGTGVTGELFF.